Below, one T cell receptor (beta chain) is given with its context. Its target antigen remains unknown. There are no base qualities to consult, and no much larger clone falls within one base. The cohort comprised several hundred healthy bone marrow donors. Cohort members were all nominally healthy when sampled, although unrecorded immune exposures were likely present. The donor was CMV seronegative and belonged to the group of under 400 seronegative cohort members. A peripheral blood sample was provided by each donor, and peripheral blood mononuclear cells were used for TCR beta sequencing. The Qiagen DNeasy Blood Extraction Kit was used to extract genomic DNA from the blood cell samples. This record belongs to a study of cytomegalovirus exposure and HLA in healthy donors (dated by TCRdb to 2015 to 2018). Some background on the complete study: An earlier analysis of a few hundred of the donors reported 276 Gb of sequence data and about 120 million unique TCR beta sequences obtained from roughly 170 million T cells. To predict cytomegalovirus infection status, the study combined high-throughput TCR immunosequencing, statistical association of individual TCRs with disease status, and machine learning. A later genetic analysis took genome-wide SNP genotypes for 398 of the 666 donors and used that subset as a discovery cohort. In an earlier analysis of 587 of the donors, high-throughput TCR beta sequencing was used to judge whether each TCR beta V gene segment behaved as functional or pseudogenic. Rather than drawing on any new phenotypic data, the later analysis identified candidate immune exposures from TCR beta sequences and the way those sequences occurred across donors. Roughly five DR-DQ haplotypes were handled as single units for association and clustering because linkage in the cohort was strong. All discovery cohort repertoires had been generated using a single sequencing platform. A later analysis re-analyzed previously published TCR beta repertoires from 500 to 700 donors and added high-resolution HLA genotyping to study TCR occurrence patterns. Among the roughly 390 genotyped donors, 81% belonged to the genetic ancestry cluster associated with self-reported Caucasian donors. Roughly 310 gigabases of sequencing data and approximately 84 million unique TCR sequences were included in an early release covering about 620 HLA-typed donors. The study profiled the T cell repertoires of 550 to 700 subjects by immunosequencing and related them to cytomegalovirus serostatus. Donor age, sex, ethnicity and CMV serostatus were collected together with the repertoire data. The aim of the study was to test whether cataloging public T cell receptors could identify signatures of past pathogen exposure. The number of donors typed differed by locus, with 629-630 for A, B, C, DRB1 and DQB1, more than 500 for DQA1, 600 to 610 for DPA1, and under 490 for DPB1. Along with the roughly 670-subject first cohort, a separate validation cohort of over 90 different subjects was used. Class I and class II HLA loci were covered by the typing at four-digit resolution. Among some 400 genotyped donors of the cohort, an average of roughly 230,000 unique TCR beta nucleotide sequences was sequenced per donor, of which about 19% were non-productive.

On the study overall, not on this receptor specifically: Cytomegalovirus status was reported to be diagnosed by the classifier with high specificity and sensitivity in both the original and validation cohorts. Correlated functional status among segregating V segments might be attributable to linkage disequilibrium, but an unknown experimental factor could not be ruled out. Some IMGT-functional V segments, including TRBV6-2 and TRBV6-3, could not be told apart with the 87-base-pair reads, so those segments were excluded. V-gene and J-gene trimming of TCR beta chains was associated with a missense DCLRE1C variant in a later genetic analysis, and the association was replicated in an independent cohort. A later analysis found that HLA-associated TCR beta chains were more clonally expanded and had lower generation probabilities than equally common non-associated chains. In an earlier analysis of a few hundred of the donors, most TCR beta V segments were observed in productive rearrangements about 90% or about 30% of the time, broadly matching IMGT annotations. Three of the identified cytomegalovirus-associated TCR beta chains were confirmed in vitro to be specific for cytomegalovirus antigens. A later genetic analysis reported fewer N-insertions in productive TCRs among donors in an Asian-associated ancestry cluster than the roughly 720-donor mean. The earlier analysis of about 600 of the donors excluded some 15 rarely observed V segments, including chromosome 9 orphons, because counts were too low. Most TCR sequences were observed very rarely across donors, whereas some public TCRs were present in many individuals. The study listed 164 TCR beta chains as associated with cytomegalovirus. HLA typing was unavailable for some donors at each locus, so association tests used only the typed subset. According to a later analysis, TCR association rates differed among HLA loci, with DRB1 alleles showing the most associated TCRs and HLA-C alleles showing the fewest. A further reported finding was that TCR beta sequences accurately predicted the HLA-A and HLA-B alleles for most subjects in the first cohort. This cohort had only TCR beta chains sequenced, and the lack of alpha or paired-chain data limited which features could be detected. Specific HLA alleles were associated with 16,951 TCR beta sequences at a false discovery rate of 0.05 in a later analysis. In a later analysis, most CMV-associated TCR beta chains were found to appear HLA-restricted, with HLA associations seemingly driven largely by CMV exposure. According to a later analysis, parvovirus B19, influenza, CMV and Epstein-Barr virus appeared linked to several top co-occurrence clusters. Strong co-occurrence of HLA alleles, especially DR and DQ, made assigning TCR associations to individual alleles difficult. Immune exposure information for the cohort was limited to CMV serostatus. The presence/absence analyses assumed that sequencing depth was roughly uniform across donors, and that assumption may not be true. A cluster of highly shared sequence variants was judged likely to represent a technical artifact of the sequencing pipeline. It was suggested by the authors that the approach could potentially be generalized to other disease states and immunological phenotypes.

Library generation was performed with the immunoSEQ multiplex PCR assay. For the multiplex PCR, a mixture combining 60 forward primers for TCR Vbeta segments and 13 reverse primers for TCR Jbeta segments was used. The CDR3 region of rearranged TCR beta genes was amplified from genomic DNA by a multiplex PCR assay. On the Illumina HiSeq System, the amplified TCR beta libraries were sequenced as 87-base-pair reads. Processing in the source paper ran as follows. A later analysis counted 75 million to 100 million unique TCR beta chains across the 670 or so repertoires, and 10 million to 11 million of these chains were shared by at least two donors. A nearest-neighbor algorithm error-corrected the raw reads and collapsed the reads into unique sequences, merging closely related sequences to remove PCR and sequencing errors. Alignment of CDR3 sequences to IMGT reference sequences was used to assign V, D and J gene segments. For a sequence to be retained, at least a six-nucleotide match to both a V gene segment and a J gene segment was required. Rearrangements were classified as productive when the CDR3 lacked stop codons and remained in frame with V and J, and all other rearrangements were classified as non-productive. CDR3 was defined according to IMGT convention as the region running from the second conserved V-encoded cysteine to the conserved J-encoded phenylalanine. The earlier analysis of 587 of the donors excluded sequences that lacked an unambiguous match to a single V gene segment. In an earlier analysis of some 590 of the donors, a V segment was called functional when productive rearrangements were above 56.7%, and segregating when the standard deviation between donors exceeded 5%. A statistical classification framework was built to diagnose cytomegalovirus status from the catalog of TCR beta chain sequences. V and J gene assignment, in a later analysis, came from comparing TCR nucleotide sequences with IMGT/GENE-DB human TR gene sequences. In a later analysis, CDR3 sequences and most-parsimonious VDJ recombination scenarios were assigned using the TCRdist pipeline. In a later analysis, every TCR beta chain was defined by the combination of its CDR3 amino acid sequence and its V-gene family, and reads without a unique V-gene family were dropped. As a way to deal with suspected cross-contamination and a sequencing artifact, a later analysis dropped over 550 nucleotide sequences that were highly shared and had low generation probability. In a later analysis, a clonal expansion index for each public chain was calculated from normalized within-repertoire ranks of inferred template counts. In a later analysis, generation probabilities were computed using a VDJ recombination model fitted to out-of-frame rearrangements, and the results were checked against IGoR. In a later analysis, hypergeometric tests were used to score TCR-TCR, TCR-HLA and TCR-CMV co-occurrence, with a repertoire-size bias correction applied to TCR pairs. False discovery rates were estimated in a later analysis by permuting HLA or CMV assignments 20 times. A later analysis grouped co-occurring TCRs with DBSCAN, adding TCRdist sequence similarity when clustering within HLA-allele-positive subsets. For co-occurrence clustering, repertoires with fewer than 30,000 or more than 120,000 public chains were excluded, along with roughly 5 repertoires with anomalous nucleotide sharing. TCRdb limited this immuneACCESS table to in-frame rearrangements with V and J called. A share of clones is missing; checked studies link under half to unresolved V genes, and the rest is unexplained. The V and J calls and the clone size are those of that table, but D and trimming were determined from the DNA. This sample is represented by about 150,000 clones; 70% to 80% of them were singletons. The ten biggest clones cover 2% to 2.5% of the sample.

CDR1 SGHRS and CDR2 YFSETQ are derived from the germline V gene. The CDR3, from cysteine to phenylalanine, totals 16 residues. Only the CDR3 portion is preserved as DNA: 48 bases, with reading frame beginning at the first base. The trim is 0 bases for V and 1 base for J, with a gap of 11 bases between the germline ends. The receptor comes from a man aged 30 to 39 in good health and CMV-seronegative. Sequenced: PBMCs. Recombination linked TRBV5-1 to TRBJ2-1; the D gene cannot be named for sure. The DNA sequence is given as TGCGCCAGCAGCTTGGCGGTCGGCGGTTCCTACAATGAGCAGTTCTTC. The resulting protein is CASSLAVGGSYNEQFF.